These T cell receptor beta chains were read from a single sample in a study of T cell clonotyping in hematopoietic cell transplantation. Here immunoSEQ multiplex PCR was the method, and the copy in TCRdb shows in-frame clones only, minus some. The sample lists roughly 30,000 clones, roughly 85% occurring once. The specimen was peripheral blood mononuclear cells, collected before stem cell transplant. These receptors originate from a man aged 40-49 years with acute myeloid leukemia. Some clones in this sample may be carry-over from other donors' samples. CDR3s include the opening cysteine and the closing phenylalanine or tryptophan. A D gene is named only where the DNA matches it firmly. For some rows the clone size is stated as once, few or many, or as a class when expanded; others skip it.

j_gene	v_gene	len	abundance	d_gene	CDR3nt	CDR3aa
TRBJ2-1	TRBV4-1	14	-	TRBD1	TGCGCCAGCAGGCGACAGGGACCCTACAATGAGCAGTTCTTC	CASRRQGPYNEQFF
TRBJ1-6	TRBV7-9	15	-	TRBD1	TGTGCCAGCAGGCTCGGGACAGGGGGGAATTCACCCCTCCACTTT	CASRLGTGGNSPLHF
TRBJ2-5	TRBV7-3	14	-	TRBD2	TGTGCCAGCAGCCCCCGCGGGGGGACGGAGACCCAGTACTTC	CASSPRGGTETQYF
TRBJ1-2	TRBV6-1	14	-	-	TGTGCCAGCAGCCTCTCTGGGGGGTCCTATGGCTACACCTTC	CASSLSGGSYGYTF
TRBJ2-2	TRBV6-1	13	-	-	TGTGCCAGCAGTGGGGCATCTACCGGGGAGCTGTTTTTT	CASSGASTGELFF
TRBJ2-2	TRBV2	17	-	TRBD1	TGTGCCAGCAGTTCCTATGGGACAGGGTCGCGGACCGGGGAGCTGTTTTTT	CASSSYGTGSRTGELFF
TRBJ1-4	TRBV15	14	-	-	TGTGCCACCAGCCCAGGTGCAACTAATGAAAAACTGTTTTTT	CATSPGATNEKLFF
TRBJ2-7	TRBV5-1	15	once	TRBD2	TGCGCCAGCAGCGAAAATAGCGGGAGGAACTACGAGCAGTACTTC	CASSENSGRNYEQYF
TRBJ1-1	TRBV6-5	13	-	-	TGTGCCAGCACCTCAGACCCGGGCACCGAAGCTTTCTTT	CASTSDPGTEAFF
TRBJ2-5	TRBV4-1	14	-	-	TGCGCCAGCAGCGCCTGGACATCCCAAGAGACCCAGTACTTC	CASSAWTSQETQYF
TRBJ1-2	TRBV27	15	few	-	TGTGCCAGCAGTTTCAGACAGGCGTCTAACTATGGCTACACCTTC	CASSFRQASNYGYTF
TRBJ1-5	TRBV4-1	14	-	-	TGCGCCAGCTGTCCTCGACATCTAAATCAGCCCCAGCATTTT	CASCPRHLNQPQHF
TRBJ1-3	TRBV2	16	-	-	TGTGCCAGCAGTGTGGGGGGTATATACTCTGGAAACACCATATATTTT	CASSVGGIYSGNTIYF
TRBJ2-7	TRBV27	14	medium-sized	-	TGTGCCAGCAGTTTATCGTCCAGATCCTACGAGCAGTACTTC	CASSLSSRSYEQYF
TRBJ2-7	TRBV20-1	11	-	-	TGCAGTGCTCCCGCGAATTACGAGCAGTACTTC	CSAPANYEQYF
TRBJ2-1	TRBV2	15	few	TRBD1	TGTGCCAGCAGCTTGACGGGACAGGGGTTCAATGAGCAGTTCTTC	CASSLTGQGFNEQFF
TRBJ2-7	TRBV21-1	13	-	-	TGTGCCATCGGACAGGCTATCTCCTACGAGCAGTACTTC	CAIGQAISYEQYF
TRBJ2-2	TRBV27	14	-	-	TGTGCCAGCAGTTTATCGAAGGGGACCGGGGAGCTGTTTTTT	CASSLSKGTGELFF
TRBJ2-1	TRBV13	16	-	-	TGTGCCAGCAGCCCCAGACTGGGAAGCTCCTACAATGAGCAGTTCTTC	CASSPRLGSSYNEQFF
TRBJ2-3	TRBV27	17	-	TRBD2	TGTGCCAGCAGTGGAAAGTGGTTAGCGGGAGAGACAGATACGCAGTATTTT	CASSGKWLAGETDTQYF
TRBJ2-3	TRBV7-6	17	-	TRBD2	TGTGCCAGCAGCTTATTAGGGTTAGGCGGGAGTACAGATACGCAGTATTTT	CASSLLGLGGSTDTQYF
TRBJ2-5	TRBV7-9	14	-	-	TGTGCCAGCAAACGGGACTTGGAGGTCGAGACCCAGTACTTC	CASKRDLEVETQYF
TRBJ2-1	TRBV19	15	-	TRBD1	TGTGCCAGTAGCGGAATCCTGACAGGGTTGGATGAGCAGTTCTTC	CASSGILTGLDEQFF
TRBJ1-2	TRBV5-1	14	-	TRBD1	TGCGCCAGCAGTTCGACAGGGTCTAACTATGGCTACACCTTC	CASSSTGSNYGYTF
TRBJ2-1	TRBV6-5	14	-	TRBD1	TGTGCCAGCAGGGGACAGGGGCGCGTCAATGAGCAGTTCTTC	CASRGQGRVNEQFF
TRBJ1-2	TRBV27	16	-	TRBD1	TGTGCCAGCAGTTTATCGAGGAGGGGGCTTGTTTACGGCTACACCTTC	CASSLSRRGLVYGYTF
TRBJ2-1	TRBV7-9	16	once	TRBD2	TGTGCCAGCAGCTTATTTCTAGCGGGAGGAATGGATGAGCAGTTCTTC	CASSLFLAGGMDEQFF
TRBJ2-1	TRBV5-1	14	-	-	TGCGCCAGCAGCGGGTGGACAGCGGGCAATGAGCAGTTCTTC	CASSGWTAGNEQFF
TRBJ2-1	TRBV5-1	14	-	-	TGCGCCAGCAGCGACGGGTCTGGAGCAAATGAGCAGTTCTTC	CASSDGSGANEQFF
TRBJ1-5	TRBV2	15	-	-	TGTGCCAGCCGCCGTATTAGGGAACTCGATCAGCCCCAGCATTTT	CASRRIRELDQPQHF
TRBJ2-7	TRBV27	15	-	-	TGTGCCAGCAGTTTATCCCGCGGGACCCCTGGCGAGCAGTACTTC	CASSLSRGTPGEQYF
TRBJ1-1	TRBV4-2	16	-	-	TGTGCCAGCAGCCATCTTACAGACAGCCGGGGATCTGAAGCTTTCTTT	CASSHLTDSRGSEAFF
TRBJ2-7	TRBV6-6	13	-	-	TGTGCCAGCAGTTACGACTATTTGGCCGAGCAGTACTTC	CASSYDYLAEQYF
TRBJ1-2	TRBV11-3	13	-	-	TGTGCCAGCACGAACCAAAGGGGAAATGGCTACACCTTC	CASTNQRGNGYTF
TRBJ2-2	TRBV5-6	14	-	-	TGTGCCAGCAGCTTGGGGTACATTGAATGGGAGCTGTTTTTT	CASSLGYIEWELFF
TRBJ1-1	TRBV28	12	-	-	TGTGCCAGCAGTTTATCTGGTGAGGGCGCTTTCTTT	CASSLSGEGAFF
TRBJ1-2	TRBV27	15	-	TRBD1	TGTGCCAGCAGTTATCGGGGGACAGCTAACTATGGCTACACCTTC	CASSYRGTANYGYTF
TRBJ1-5	TRBV7-2	14	-	-	TGTGCCAGCAGCTGGGGACTGGGCAATCAGCCCCAGCATTTT	CASSWGLGNQPQHF
TRBJ2-3	TRBV6-1	17	-	TRBD2	TGTGCCAGCAGTGAAGATGGGCTAGCGGGAGGTTCGGATACGCAGTATTTT	CASSEDGLAGGSDTQYF